Here is one T cell receptor beta chain with its context. Method: immunoSEQ multiplex PCR; TCRdb's copy keeps in-frame clones and lacks some. The table records 220,000 or so clones, roughly four fifths of them present only once. The germline V gene has CDR1 MNHEY and CDR2 SVGAGI. J was trimmed by 7 bases and V by 6 bases; bases with no gene match: 5. The CDR3 is 12 amino acids. This sample stems from a study of blood T cell repertoires in COVID-19. The sample was peripheral blood. The chain is built from TRBV6-5 and TRBJ1-1; the match to TRBD1 covers 7 bases. This TCR was sampled from a woman in her 30s who had recovered from COVID-19. Here the CDR3 DNA reads TGTGCCAGCAGATCTACAGGGGTTGAAGCTTTCTTT. Amino acids: CASRSTGVEAFF.